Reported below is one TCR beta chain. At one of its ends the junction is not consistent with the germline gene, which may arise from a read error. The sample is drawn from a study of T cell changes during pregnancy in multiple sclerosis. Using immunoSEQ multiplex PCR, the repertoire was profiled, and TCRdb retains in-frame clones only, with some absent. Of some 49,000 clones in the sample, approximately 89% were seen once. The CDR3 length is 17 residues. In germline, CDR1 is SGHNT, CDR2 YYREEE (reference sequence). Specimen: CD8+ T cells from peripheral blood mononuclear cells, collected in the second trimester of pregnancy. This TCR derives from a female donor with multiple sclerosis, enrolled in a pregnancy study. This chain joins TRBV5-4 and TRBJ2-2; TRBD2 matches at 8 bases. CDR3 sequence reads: CASSQDPPGGQTGELFF. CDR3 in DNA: TGCGCCAGCAGCCAAGATCCGCCGGGGGGGCAGACCGGGGAGCTGTTTTTT. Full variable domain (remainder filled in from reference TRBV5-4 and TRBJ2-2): ETGVTQSPTHLIKTRGQQVTLRCSSQSGHNTVSWYQQALGQGPQFIFQYYREEENGRGNFPPRFSGLQFPNYSSELNVNALELDDSALYLCASSQDPPGGQTGELFFGEGSRLTVL.